This TCR beta chain was identified in a study of blood T cell repertoires in COVID-19. The germline gives CDR1 KGHSH, CDR2 LQKENI. CDR3 length equals 14 residues. The V end was cut by 0 bases, the J end by 3 bases, with 9 bases between. Sequenced by immunoSEQ multiplex PCR; TCRdb stores in-frame clones only, minus some. The repertoire holds tens of thousands of clones, with just under 85% as singletons. The rearrangement joins TRBV18 to TRBJ2-7; weak D call: TRBD2 (6 bases). The TCR originated in a woman aged 55-75 years with acute or convalescent COVID-19. Sequenced sample: peripheral blood. CDR3 amino acids: CASSPPSGHYEQYF. CDR3 nucleotides: TGTGCCAGCTCACCACCAAGCGGGCACTACGAGCAGTACTTC.